This passage covers 17 T cell receptor beta chains from one sample sequenced in a study of T cell responses to AZD1222 COVID-19 vaccine. Only in-frame clones appear in the TCRdb table, and some are missing; sequencing was by immunoSEQ multiplex PCR. In the table there are approximately 84,000 clones, approximately 90% of which are singletons. The source was peripheral blood, collected on day 0 of AZD1222 vaccination. The receptors originated from an adult in good health.

The chain recombines TRBV7-2 with TRBJ2-5; 10 positions agree with TRBD2. CDR1 and CDR2 from the germline V gene are SGHTA and FQGNSA. Germline trimming cut 5 bases from V and 2 bases from J; bases unmatched to any gene: 2. The CDR3 is 14 residues long. The CDR3 region has the DNA TGTGCCAGCAGCCGGACTAGCGGACAAGAGACCCAGTACTTC. As protein: CASSRTSGQETQYF.

The chain uses TRBV11-2 and TRBJ1-1, with D possibly matching TRBD1 (5 bases). Trimming removed 3 bases from V and 2 bases from J, with 19 bases in between. Germline assignment: CDR1 SGHAT and CDR2 FQNNGV. The CDR3 spans 17 residues. In DNA, the CDR3 is TGTGCCAGCAGCTTTAAGGGGATAACAGGCCCAAACACTGAAGCTTTCTTT. This encodes CASSFKGITGPNTEAFF.

This chain connects TRBV11-2 to TRBJ1-1; 9 bases fit TRBD1. The V segment lost 1 base and the J segment 4 bases; nucleotides outside the gene matches: 1. Germline assignment: CDR1 SGHAT and CDR2 FQNNGV. The CDR3 covers 14 residues. DNA of the CDR3: TGTGCCAGCAGCTTAGGACAGGGGGGCACTGAAGCTTTCTTT. Its protein is CASSLGQGGTEAFF.

This clone appeared a single time. The rearrangement uses TRBV5-1 and TRBJ2-6, with D unclear. Trimming removed 0 bases at V and 0 bases at J, with 1 base between. CDR3 length: 14 residues. The germline gives CDR1 SGHRS, CDR2 YFSETQ. CDR3 region: CASSLGSGANVLTF. CDR3 nucleotide sequence: TGCGCCAGCAGCTTGGGCTCTGGGGCCAACGTCCTGACTTTC.

The chain uses TRBV3-1 (or the pseudogene TRBV3-2) and TRBJ2-7; TRBD1 agrees at 8 bases. This CDR3 region has 15 residues. The junction had 7 bases not matched to a gene; V was cut back by 3 bases and J by 3 bases. Germline CDR1 LGHDT, CDR2 YNNKEL (reference sequence). The CDR3 region has the DNA TGTGCCAGCAGCCATTCTTCCGGGACAGGCTACGAGCAGTACTTC. Protein product: CASSHSSGTGYEQYF.

The rearrangement joins TRBV6-5 to TRBJ1-2; 7 bases match TRBD1. After removal of 6 bases from V and 8 bases from J, the junction contained 12 bases not matched to a gene. There are 14 residues in the CDR3. In germline, CDR1 is MNHEY, CDR2 SVGAGI. In DNA form, the CDR3 reads TGTGCCAGCAGACCTCGTGACAGGGCTGGGGGCTACACCTTC. As protein: CASRPRDRAGGYTF.

The chain employs TRBV5-8 and TRBJ1-3; D is uncertain. Germline lookup yields CDR1 SGHTS and CDR2 YDEGEE. V was trimmed by 0 bases and J by 4 bases, leaving 14 bases between them. The CDR3 totals 16 residues. The CDR3 region has the DNA TGTGCCAGCAGCTTGGGGGTGGGGTCGACGGGAAACACCATATATTTT. Translated, it gives CASSLGVGSTGNTIYF.

CDR3 coding DNA: TGCGCCTCCCCAGAAGCGGGAGGGTACGAGCAGTACTTC. Translated, it gives CASPEAGGYEQYF. V is TRBV10-1 and J is TRBJ2-7; 10 bases are a match to TRBD2. Germline V gene sequence: CDR1 WNHNN, CDR2 SYGVQD (reference sequence). The J segment lost 4 bases and the V segment lost 11 bases, leaving 8 bases of the junction unmatched. This CDR3 has 13 residues.

The chain is built from TRBV4-2 and TRBJ1-5; TRBD1 might be the D (6 bases). Germline V gene data show CDR1 as LGHNA and CDR2 as YNFKEQ. V dropped 0 bases and J dropped 6 bases, with 18 bases sitting between them. The CDR3 runs 17 residues. CDR3 protein: CASSQDGVGGGSQPQHF. The CDR3 nucleotides read TGTGCCAGCAGCCAAGATGGGGTAGGGGGAGGTTCTCAGCCCCAGCATTTT.

The V gene is TRBV19, the J gene TRBJ1-1; tentative D call: TRBD1 (5 bases). Trimming stripped 0 bases from V and 4 bases from J, with 12 bases between. The germline CDR1 and CDR2 sequences are LNHDA and SQIVND (reference sequence). This CDR3 is built from 15 residues. The CDR3 spells CASSIDLRDRTEAFF. The CDR3 DNA reads as TGTGCCAGTAGTATAGATCTCCGGGACCGCACTGAAGCTTTCTTT.

The chain has TRBV28 and TRBJ1-2; 7 nucleotides agree with TRBD1. J was trimmed by 3 bases and V by 3 bases; bases with no gene match: 7. Germline V lookup: CDR1 MDHEN, CDR2 SYDVKM. This CDR3 contains 15 residues. DNA of the CDR3: TGTGCCAGCAGTTTCCCGGGACAGACCTACTATGGCTACACCTTC. This gives the protein CASSFPGQTYYGYTF.

The rearrangement links TRBV5-1 to TRBJ1-1; D remains ambiguous. V was shortened by 0 bases and J by 1 base, with 10 bases between the two germline ends. The CDR3 is made up of 15 amino acids. Germline V gives CDR1 SGHRS, CDR2 YFSETQ. The CDR3 region is CASSLAVGRNTEAFF. As DNA, the CDR3 is TGCGCCAGCAGCTTGGCGGTAGGACGGAACACTGAAGCTTTCTTT. The full variable domain, rest sourced from reference TRBV5-1 and TRBJ1-1, is KAGVTQTPRYLIKTRGQQVTLSCSPISGHRSVSWYQQTPGQGLQFLFEYFSETQRNKGNFPGRFSGRQFSNSRSEMNVSTLELGDSALYLCASSLAVGRNTEAFFGQGTRLTVV.

This clone appeared a single time. The chain uses TRBV9 and TRBJ2-5; TRBD1 matches 8 bases. The CDR3 is 15 amino acids. In germline, CDR1 is SGDLS, CDR2 YYNGEE. V trimming: 1 base; J trimming: 5 bases; junction bases outside the gene matches: 7. The CDR3 here is CASSVRPGGRETQYF. DNA for the CDR3: TGTGCCAGCAGCGTACGCCCAGGGGGCAGGGAGACCCAGTACTTC.

The chain couples TRBV5-4 to TRBJ2-5; no reliable D call. The CDR3 covers 15 residues. Germline CDR1 is SGHNT and CDR2 is YYREEE (reference sequence). Trimming took 1 base from V and 2 from J, leaving 12 bases between them. The CDR3 loop reads CASSLRTDLQETQYF. CDR3 DNA sequence: TGTGCCAGCAGCTTGCGGACGGACCTACAAGAGACCCAGTACTTC.

The chain carries TRBV19 and TRBJ2-5, with D possibly matching TRBD1 (5 bases). Germline-derived CDR1 and CDR2 are LNHDA and SQIVND (reference sequence). The CDR3 runs 14 residues. V was shortened by 6 bases and J by 4 bases, with 15 bases between the two germline ends. Written as DNA, the CDR3 is TGTGCCAGTAGGGACACGTTCAGGAGAGAGACCCAGTACTTC. Amino acids: CASRDTFRRETQYF.

The chain uses TRBV28 and TRBJ1-2; D possibly corresponds to TRBD1 (6 bases). CDR3 size: 14 residues. Germline CDR1 MDHEN, CDR2 SYDVKM. V shed 3 bases and J shed 4 bases, with 12 bases lying between them. The CDR3 loop reads CASSFRGLGYGYTF. The CDR3 nucleotides are TGTGCCAGCAGTTTCCGGGGGCTGGGCTATGGCTACACCTTC.

The chain joins TRBV28 to TRBJ2-7; 10 nucleotides line up with TRBD1. With 5 bases clipped from V and 6 bases from J, the junction kept 10 bases outside the gene matches. Germline V gene data show CDR1 as MDHEN and CDR2 as SYDVKM. The CDR3 covers 15 residues. The CDR3, as DNA: TGTGCCAGCAGTCCGCTCGGGAGACAGGGGGCCGAGCAGTACTTC. It specifies CASSPLGRQGAEQYF.